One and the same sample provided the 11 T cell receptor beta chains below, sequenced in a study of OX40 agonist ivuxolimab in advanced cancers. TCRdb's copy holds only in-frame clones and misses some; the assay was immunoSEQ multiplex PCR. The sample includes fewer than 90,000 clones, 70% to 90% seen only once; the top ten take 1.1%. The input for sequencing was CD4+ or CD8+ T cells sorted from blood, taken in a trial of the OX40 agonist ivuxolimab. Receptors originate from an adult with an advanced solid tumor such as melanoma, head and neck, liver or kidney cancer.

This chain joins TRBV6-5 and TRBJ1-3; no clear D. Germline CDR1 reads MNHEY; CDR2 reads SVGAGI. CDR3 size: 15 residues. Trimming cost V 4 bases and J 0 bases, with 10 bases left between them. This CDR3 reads CASSSNSFSGNTIYF. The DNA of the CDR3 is TGTGCCAGCAGTTCAAACAGCTTCTCTGGAAACACCATATATTTT.

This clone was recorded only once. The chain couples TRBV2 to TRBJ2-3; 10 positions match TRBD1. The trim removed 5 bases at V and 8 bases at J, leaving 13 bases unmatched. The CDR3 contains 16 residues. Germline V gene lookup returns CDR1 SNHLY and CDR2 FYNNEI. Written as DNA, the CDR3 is TGTGCCAGCAGTTCTCTGGGACAGGGGCCCTTTCCTACGCAGTATTTT. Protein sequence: CASSSLGQGPFPTQYF.

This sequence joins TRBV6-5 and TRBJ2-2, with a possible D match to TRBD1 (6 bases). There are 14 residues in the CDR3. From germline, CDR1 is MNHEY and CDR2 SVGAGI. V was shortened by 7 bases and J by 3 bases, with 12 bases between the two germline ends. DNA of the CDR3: TGTGCCAGCACCGGGACACCATACACCGGGGAGCTGTTTTTT. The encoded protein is CASTGTPYTGELFF.

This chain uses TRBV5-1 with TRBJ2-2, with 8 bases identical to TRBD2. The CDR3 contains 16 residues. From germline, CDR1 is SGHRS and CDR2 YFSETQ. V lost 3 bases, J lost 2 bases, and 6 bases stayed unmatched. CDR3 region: CASSSLLAANTGELFF. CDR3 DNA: TGCGCCAGCAGCTCGTTACTAGCGGCCAACACCGGGGAGCTGTTTTTT. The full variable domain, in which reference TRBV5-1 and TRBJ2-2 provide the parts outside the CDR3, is KAGVTQTPRYLIKTRGQQVTLSCSPISGHRSVSWYQQTPGQGLQFLFEYFSETQRNKGNFPGRFSGRQFSNSRSEMNVSTLELGDSALYLCASSSLLAANTGELFFGEGSRLTVL.

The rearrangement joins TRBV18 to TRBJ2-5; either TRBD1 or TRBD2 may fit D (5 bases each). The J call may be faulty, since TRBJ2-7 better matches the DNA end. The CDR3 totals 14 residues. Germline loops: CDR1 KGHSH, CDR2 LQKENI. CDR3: CASSRPGSPYEQYF. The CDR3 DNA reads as TGTGCCAGCTCCCGGCCAGGGAGCCCCTACGAGCAGTACTTC.

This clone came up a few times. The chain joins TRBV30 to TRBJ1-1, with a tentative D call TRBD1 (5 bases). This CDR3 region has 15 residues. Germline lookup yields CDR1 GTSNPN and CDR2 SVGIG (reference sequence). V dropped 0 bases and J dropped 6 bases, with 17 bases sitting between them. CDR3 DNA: TGTGCCTGGAGTGTACTTTGGGGGTCTGGGGCTGAAGCTTTCTTT. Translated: CAWSVLWGSGAEAFF.

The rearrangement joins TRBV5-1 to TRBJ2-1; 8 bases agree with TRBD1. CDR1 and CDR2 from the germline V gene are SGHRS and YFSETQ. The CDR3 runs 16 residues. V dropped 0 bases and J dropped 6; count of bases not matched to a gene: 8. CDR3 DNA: TGCGCCAGCAGCTTGGTGAGGACAGGGTCGGGCAATGAGCAGTTCTTC. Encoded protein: CASSLVRTGSGNEQFF.

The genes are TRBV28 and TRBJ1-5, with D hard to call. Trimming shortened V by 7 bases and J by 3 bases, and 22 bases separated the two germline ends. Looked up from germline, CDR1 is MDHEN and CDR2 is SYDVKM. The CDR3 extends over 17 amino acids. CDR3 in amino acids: CASTTMGRTTNNQPQHF. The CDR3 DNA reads TGTGCCAGCACCACCATGGGCCGAACTACAAACAATCAGCCCCAGCATTTT.

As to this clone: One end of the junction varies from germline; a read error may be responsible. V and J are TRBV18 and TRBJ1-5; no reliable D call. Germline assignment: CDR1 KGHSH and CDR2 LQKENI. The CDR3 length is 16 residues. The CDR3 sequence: CASSPLPFKGQSAPAF. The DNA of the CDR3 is TGTGCCAGCTCACCACTCCCATTTAAAGGGCAATCAGCCCCAGCATTT.

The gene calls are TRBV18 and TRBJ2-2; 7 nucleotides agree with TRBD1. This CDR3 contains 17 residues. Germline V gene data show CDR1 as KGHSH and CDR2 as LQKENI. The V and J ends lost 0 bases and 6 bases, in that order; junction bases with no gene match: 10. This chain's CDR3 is CASSPPKPGGESGELFF. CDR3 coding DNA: TGTGCCAGCTCACCACCAAAGCCAGGGGGTGAATCCGGGGAGCTGTTTTTT.

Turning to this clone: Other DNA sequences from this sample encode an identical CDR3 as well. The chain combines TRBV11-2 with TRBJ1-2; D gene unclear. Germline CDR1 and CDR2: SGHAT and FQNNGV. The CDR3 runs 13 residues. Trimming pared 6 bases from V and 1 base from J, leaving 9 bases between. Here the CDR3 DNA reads TGTGCCAGCAGTCTCGGACTTAACTATGGCTACACCTTC. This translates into CASSLGLNYGYTF.